A selection of T cell receptor beta chains follows, all from one sample in a study of radiotherapy plus CTLA-4 blockade in lung cancer. TCRdb keeps only in-frame clones here, not all; method: immunoSEQ multiplex PCR. The data hold 13,000 or so clones, with 84% observed a single time. This specimen was peripheral blood, taken from a patient treated with radiotherapy plus ipilimumab. Every receptor here comes from a human donor with non-small cell lung cancer that progressed on radiotherapy plus ipilimumab. Each CDR3 is given with its conserved first and last residue. A D gene is named only where the DNA matches it firmly. Size values are once, few and many counts, or a class for expanded clones, and some rows have none.

>14|TRBV10-3|TRBJ2-5|-|-
CAISDPANQETQYF
TGTGCCATCAGTGACCCAGCGAACCAAGAGACCCAGTACTTC
>15|TRBV4-2|TRBJ1-4|-|-
CASSPSLGNNEKLFF
TGTGCCAGCAGCCCAAGTCTGGGGAATAATGAAAAACTGTTTTTT
>20|TRBV15|TRBJ2-1|TRBD2|once
CATRRGFINPAGSSYNEQFF
TGTGCCACCAGAAGAGGATTTATAAACCCAGCGGGGAGCTCCTACAATGAGCAGTTCTTC
>14|TRBV10-3|TRBJ1-6|-|-
CAIRGQAQDSPLHF
TGTGCCATCAGGGGTCAGGCACAAGATTCACCCCTCCACTTT
>13|TRBV2|TRBJ1-4|-|-
CASSEMPNEKLFF
TGTGCCAGCAGTGAAATGCCTAATGAAAAACTGTTTTTT
>20|TRBV28|TRBJ1-1|-|-
CASSFDIPQGLDDGNTEAFF
TGTGCCAGCAGTTTCGATATCCCCCAGGGACTGGATGATGGGAACACTGAAGCTTTCTTT
>14|TRBV6-5|TRBJ1-1|-|-
CASSFLDRNTEAFF
TGTGCCAGCAGTTTCCTGGACAGGAACACTGAAGCTTTCTTT
>12|TRBV6-5|TRBJ2-1|-|-
CASSPRTNEQFF
TGTGCCAGCAGTCCACGGACGAATGAGCAGTTCTTC
>12|TRBV10-2|TRBJ1-5|TRBD1|-
CASSEGDRGDHF
TGCGCCAGCAGTGAAGGTGACAGGGGTGATCATTTT
>15|TRBV7-3|TRBJ2-5|TRBD2|-
CASSSRGGAGETQYF
TGTGCCAGCAGCTCCCGCGGGGGGGCTGGGGAGACCCAGTACTTC
>16|TRBV15|TRBJ1-6|TRBD1|-
CATTPQGGAGNSPLHF
TGTGCCACCACCCCCCAAGGGGGCGCCGGCAATTCACCCCTCCACTTT
>12|TRBV6-1|TRBJ2-7|-|-
CASGPRTHEQYF
TGTGCCTCAGGGCCCAGAACCCACGAGCAGTACTTC
>16|TRBV5-1|TRBJ2-1|TRBD2|-
CASSLGGGSFYNEQFF
TGCGCCAGCAGCTTGGGCGGGGGGTCCTTCTACAATGAGCAGTTCTTC
>14|TRBV7-9|TRBJ1-1|-|-
CASSFQGASTEAFF
TGTGCCAGCAGCTTTCAGGGTGCGTCCACTGAAGCTTTCTTT
>14|TRBV18|TRBJ1-5|-|-
CASSPLGVVQPQHF
TGTGCCAGCTCACCACTAGGGGTAGTACAGCCCCAGCATTTT
>12|TRBV2|TRBJ2-7|-|once
CASSLRGAEQYF
TGTGCCAGCAGCCTTCGGGGCGCCGAGCAGTACTTC
>15|TRBV27|TRBJ2-7|TRBD1|-
CASRREGTGPYEQYF
TGTGCCAGCCGGCGTGAGGGGACAGGCCCCTACGAGCAGTACTTC
>14|TRBV7-8|TRBJ1-1|TRBD1|-
CASSWTGMNTEAFF
TGTGCCAGCAGCTGGACAGGGATGAACACTGAAGCTTTCTTT
>13|TRBV27|TRBJ1-1|-|-
CASSLYGGTEAFF
TGTGCCAGCAGTTTATATGGAGGGACTGAAGCTTTCTTT
>18|TRBV4-2|TRBJ2-2|-|-
CASSQGDGGGQNTGELFF
TGTGCCAGCAGCCAAGGGGACGGCGGGGGCCAGAACACCGGGGAGCTGTTTTTT
>12|TRBV19|TRBJ1-2|-|once
CASNKGGYGYTF
TGTGCCAGTAACAAAGGAGGCTATGGCTACACCTTC
>14|TRBV7-2|TRBJ2-3|-|-
CASSLAGSTDTQYF
TGTGCCAGCAGCTTAGCGGGGAGTACAGATACGCAGTATTTT
>14|TRBV27|TRBJ2-7|TRBD1|-
CASSPRGTVSLQYF
TGTGCCAGCAGCCCTAGAGGGACAGTTTCCCTGCAGTACTTC
>15|TRBV6-5|TRBJ1-1|-|-
CASSPPGHWNTEAFF
TGTGCCAGCAGTCCACCGGGACACTGGAACACTGAAGCTTTCTTT
>15|TRBV6-5|TRBJ2-3|TRBD2|-
CASSYRGLAGDTQYF
TGTGCCAGCAGTTACCGGGGACTAGCGGGGGATACGCAGTATTTT
>13|TRBV2|TRBJ1-1|-|-
CASSGEKNTEAFF
TGTGCCAGCAGTGGGGAGAAAAACACTGAAGCTTTCTTT
>16|TRBV21-1|TRBJ2-2|-|-
CASSGQTGGNTGELFF
TGTGCCAGCAGCGGACAGACAGGGGGTAACACCGGGGAGCTGTTTTTT
>14|TRBV5-4|TRBJ1-3|TRBD1|-
CASSLQGPGNTIYF
TGTGCCAGCAGCTTACAGGGGCCCGGAAACACCATATATTTT
>17|TRBV4-3|TRBJ2-5|-|-
CASSQARTGTLQETQYF
TGCGCCAGCAGCCAAGCTCGAACCGGGACTCTCCAAGAGACCCAGTACTTC
>12|TRBV29-1|TRBJ1-4|-|-
CSAKGGYEKLFF
TGCAGCGCGAAGGGTGGATATGAAAAACTGTTTTTT
>14|TRBV6-1|TRBJ2-5|-|few
CASSLGHTQETQYF
TGTGCCAGCAGCCTAGGTCACACGCAAGAGACCCAGTACTTC
>15|TRBV5-1|TRBJ2-7|TRBD1|-
CASSLGGTGFHEQYF
TGCGCCAGCAGCCTCGGCGGGACAGGGTTCCACGAGCAGTACTTC
>12|TRBV19|TRBJ1-1|-|once
CASSPSDTEAFF
TGTGCCAGTAGCCCCTCGGACACTGAAGCTTTCTTT
>15|TRBV7-6|TRBJ2-5|-|-
CASSLEPGWQETQYF
TGTGCCAGCAGCTTAGAACCGGGGTGGCAAGAGACCCAGTACTTC
>15|TRBV7-9|TRBJ2-3|-|few
CASSPRGSSTDTQYF
TGTGCCAGCAGCCCTCGTGGGTCTAGCACAGATACGCAGTATTTT
>13|TRBV18|TRBJ2-5|TRBD1|-
CASSPGQGETQYF
TGTGCCAGCTCACCGGGACAGGGGGAGACCCAGTACTTC
>14|TRBV9|TRBJ2-7|-|-
CASSVTGSSYEQYF
TGTGCCAGCAGTGTTACAGGGTCTTCCTACGAGCAGTACTTC
>13|TRBV7-2|TRBJ2-5|-|-
CASRRDLASDEYF
TGTGCCAGCAGACGGGACTTGGCTTCCGACGAATACTTC
>17|TRBV7-2|TRBJ2-2|TRBD2|-
CASSLTSGGLVGGELFF
TGTGCCAGCAGCTTGACTAGCGGGGGCCTCGTGGGCGGGGAGCTGTTTTTT
>15|TRBV7-9|TRBJ2-7|TRBD1|-
CASSQPPGQGHEQYF
TGTGCCAGCAGCCAACCCCCGGGACAGGGTCACGAGCAGTACTTC
>12|TRBV7-9|TRBJ2-1|-|-
CASSLELDEQFF
TGTGCCAGCAGCTTAGAATTAGATGAGCAGTTCTTC
>15|TRBV7-6|TRBJ1-1|TRBD1|once
CASSQRQGMNTEAFF
TGTGCCAGCAGCCAAAGACAGGGAATGAACACTGAAGCTTTCTTT
>14|TRBV7-2|TRBJ1-6|TRBD1|-
CASSLGTGLGPLHF
TGTGCCAGCAGCTTGGGGACAGGTTTGGGACCCCTCCACTTT
>17|TRBV4-3|TRBJ2-6|TRBD1|-
CASSPTGAFSGANVLTF
TGCGCCAGCAGCCCGACAGGGGCTTTCTCTGGGGCCAACGTCCTGACTTTC
>14|TRBV2|TRBJ2-7|-|-
CASGGRTGSYEQYF
TGTGCCAGCGGGGGACGGACGGGCTCCTACGAGCAGTACTTC
>16|TRBV19|TRBJ1-3|TRBD1|few
CASSFGTGDSGNTIYF
TGTGCCAGTAGTTTCGGGACAGGGGACTCTGGAAACACCATATATTTT
>13|TRBV18|TRBJ1-5|-|-
CAAAGGFGQPQHF
TGTGCCGCTGCCGGGGGATTTGGTCAGCCCCAGCATTTT
>21|TRBV5-1|TRBJ2-2|-|-
CASSLSPRGLRTIANTGELFF
TGCGCCAGCAGCTTGAGCCCCCGAGGGTTACGTACGATTGCGAACACCGGGGAGCTGTTTTTT
>18|TRBV5-6|TRBJ1-6|-|-
CASSLADKGWSYNSPLHF
TGTGCCAGCAGCTTGGCCGACAAGGGCTGGTCCTATAATTCACCCCTCCACTTT
>15|TRBV25-1|TRBJ1-5|-|-
CASSEFGQGDQPQHF
TGTGCCAGCAGTGAATTCGGTCAGGGAGATCAGCCCCAGCATTTT
>16|TRBV18|TRBJ2-4|TRBD1|-
CASSPRIRGPLGIQYF
TGTGCCAGCTCACCACGTATCAGGGGGCCCCTAGGCATTCAGTACTTC
>14|TRBV2|TRBJ2-1|TRBD2|-
CASRRTSGAREQFF
TGTGCCAGCAGAAGGACTAGCGGGGCGAGAGAGCAGTTCTTC